This T cell receptor (beta chain) stems from a study of cytomegalovirus exposure and HLA in healthy donors. The V segment lost 5 bases and the J segment 2 bases; nucleotides outside the gene matches: 10. Germline V gene lookup returns CDR1 SGHRS and CDR2 YFSETQ. This CDR3 spans 16 amino acids. Comment on this clone: What it binds is unknown. This CDR3 is also generated by other DNA sequences in the sample.

Study-level points and caveats: A later analysis reportedly found fewer N-insertions in an Asian-associated ancestry cluster than the roughly 670-donor mean. Published work reported that the classifier diagnosed cytomegalovirus status with high specificity and sensitivity.

The PCR was carried out with 60 Vbeta primers and 13 Jbeta primers. As processed by the authors: The count from a later analysis was tens of millions of unique TCR beta chains, about 9.9 million of them shared. The method was immunoSEQ multiplex PCR; TCRdb's version includes in-frame clones alone and lacks a portion of them. V, J and clone size derive from that table, while D and trimming were established from the DNA sequence. The data hold around 99,000 clones, with 82% observed a single time. The source material was PBMCs. The chain joins TRBV5-1 to TRBJ2-3; 8 bases line up with TRBD1. The sequence was collected from a man aged 25 to 40 in good health and CMV-seropositive. Here the CDR3 DNA reads TGCGCCAGCAGTTGGGTGGGACAGGTGAACACAGATACGCAGTATTTT. This encodes CASSWVGQVNTDTQYF.